The 24 T cell receptor beta chains below all came from one sample that was sequenced in a study of vaccination and CD4 T cells after COVID-19. These receptors have no known antigen. Treatment defined: roughly 10-day PBMC culture with coronavirus spike peptide pools or control peptides (ViraFEST assay). The Oncomine TCR Beta short-read assay generated sequence data from the DNA of cultured CD4+ T cells. TCRdb reprocessed the PCR reads with MiXCR, giving one entry per CDR3 protein. In the table there are 5,500 to 8,000 distinct CDR3 sequences, about 20% of which are singletons. The specimen comprised CD4+ T cells from blood, cultured in vitro, sampled after SARS-CoV-2 vaccination. Receptors were obtained from a human donor who had recovered from COVID-19.

Remarks on this clonotype: A much larger clonotype is one base distant, so this may be a read error. The V and J genes are TRBV5-1 and TRBJ2-5; 7 bases align to TRBD2. Trimming cost V 5 bases and J 5 bases; bases outside gene matches: 9. CDR3 size: 14 residues. Germline assignment: CDR1 SGHRS and CDR2 YFSETQ. The chain's CDR3 is CASRRGLTIETQYF. CDR3 in DNA: TGCGCCAGCAGGAGGGGACTAACGATCGAGACCCAGTACTTC.

This clonotype was recorded a few times. The chain is built from TRBV6-5 and TRBJ1-2; 8 bases agree with TRBD1. This CDR3 spans 15 amino acids. The V gene's germline CDR1 is MNHEY and CDR2 SVGAGI. The trim removed 2 bases at V and 6 bases at J, leaving 8 bases unmatched. The CDR3 is CASSYRWTGQDGYTF. The CDR3 nucleotides are TGTGCCAGCAGTTACCGATGGACAGGGCAAGATGGCTACACCTTC.

The chain combines TRBV20-1 with TRBJ1-1; D is unclear. Trimming took 6 bases from V and 2 from J, leaving 13 bases between them. The CDR3 has 13 residues. Germline assignment: CDR1 DFQATT and CDR2 SNEGSKA (reference sequence). CDR3 nucleotides: TGCAGTGCCCAGGAGACCCTCAACACTGAAGCTTTCTTT. This codes for CSAQETLNTEAFF.

This clonotype was detected only a few times. The chain links TRBV6-5 to TRBJ1-2, with D possibly TRBD1 on 5 matching bases. CDR1 is MNHEY and CDR2 is SVGAGI in the germline V gene. With 0 bases removed from V and 4 bases from J, the gap between germline ends came to 15 bases. CDR3 length: 16 residues. The CDR3 DNA sequence: TGTGCCAGCAGTTACTCGTCTCCAGGGTCACGCTATGGCTACACCTTC. Encoded protein: CASSYSSPGSRYGYTF.

This clonotype has just one count. The V gene is TRBV19, the J gene TRBJ1-1; D uncertain. V shed 5 bases and J shed 1 base, with 8 bases lying between them. There are 13 residues in the CDR3. Germline loops: CDR1 LNHDA, CDR2 SQIVND (reference sequence). The CDR3 DNA reads TGTGCCAGTAGTTGGGAACCGAACACTGAAGCTTTCTTT. It is translated as CASSWEPNTEAFF.

The chain recombines TRBV10-2 with TRBJ1-6; tentatively, D is TRBD1 (5 bases). Germline CDR1 reads WSHSY; CDR2 reads SAAADI. The CDR3 runs to 14 residues. Trimming stripped 0 bases from V and 7 bases from J, with 7 bases between. CDR3 protein: CASSESTGNSPLHF. For the CDR3, the DNA is TGCGCCAGCAGTGAGTCAACAGGAAATTCACCCCTCCACTTT.

This clonotype was counted a few times. V is TRBV28 and J is TRBJ2-7, with 7 bases identical to TRBD2. The trim removed 1 base at V and 3 bases at J, leaving 9 bases unmatched. Germline V gene sequence: CDR1 MDHEN, CDR2 SYDVKM. The CDR3 loop spans 16 amino acids. CDR3 in amino acids: CASSLFGLAEIYEQYF. The CDR3 DNA sequence: TGTGCCAGCAGTTTATTTGGGCTAGCGGAGATCTACGAGCAGTACTTC.

The chain couples TRBV10-1 to TRBJ1-1; D gene ambiguous. Germline values: CDR1 WNHNN, CDR2 SYGVQD (reference sequence). This CDR3 has 12 amino acids. V lost 0 bases and J 7 bases, leaving 6 bases between the germline ends. The chain's CDR3 is CASSESESEAFF. The DNA of the CDR3 is TGCGCCAGCAGTGAGTCGGAGAGTGAAGCTTTCTTT.

V gene TRBV6-1 combines with J gene TRBJ2-1; 7 positions agree with TRBD1. The CDR3 extends over 11 amino acids. The V gene's germline CDR1 is MNHNS and CDR2 SASEGT. The trim removed 7 bases at V and 12 bases at J, leaving 6 bases unmatched. The CDR3 DNA reads TGTGCCAGCACCACAGGGGAAGGGCAGTTCTTC. This sequence encodes CASTTGEGQFF.

By share of the sample, this clonotype is medium-sized. The rearrangement links TRBV19 to TRBJ1-2; tentatively, D is TRBD1 (6 bases). Germline V gene sequence: CDR1 LNHDA, CDR2 SQIVND (reference sequence). V lost 5 bases, J lost 5 bases, and 15 bases lay in between. The CDR3 is made up of 14 amino acids. For the CDR3, the DNA is TGTGCCAGTAGTCGGGACATTGCATTATATGGCTACACCTTC. Its translation is CASSRDIALYGYTF.

The rearrangement links TRBV7-7 to TRBJ2-6; the D gene is possibly TRBD2 (5 bases). Trimming removed 6 bases at V and 0 bases at J, with 6 bases between. The CDR3 extends over 14 amino acids. CDR1 is SSHAT, CDR2 FNYEAQ, per germline (reference sequence). CDR3 residues: CASSRGSGANVLTF. CDR3 DNA: TGTGCCAGCAGTCGGGGCTCTGGGGCCAACGTCCTGACTTTC. The full variable domain, with the rest looked up from reference TRBV7-7 and TRBJ2-6, is GAGVSQSPRYKVTKRGQDVTLRCDPISSHATLYWYQQALGQGPEFLTYFNYEAQPDKSGLPSDRFSAERPEGSISTLTIQRTEQRDSAMYRCASSRGSGANVLTFGAGSRLTVL.

This clonotype showed up just a few times. The chain joins TRBV10-3 to TRBJ2-7; maybe TRBD1 (5 bases). V was shortened by 6 bases and J by 2 bases, with 11 bases between the two germline ends. CDR3 length: 13 amino acids. Looked up from germline, CDR1 is ENHRY and CDR2 is SYGVKD. This CDR3 is CAIRDDSTYEQYF. CDR3 DNA sequence: TGTGCCATCAGGGACGACAGTACCTACGAGCAGTACTTC.

In its sample, this clonotype ranks as medium-sized (0.01 to 0.1%). CDR3 loop: CASSLSEEWQDTQYF. The CDR3 nucleotides read TGTGCCAGCAGCTTAAGTGAGGAGTGGCAAGATACGCAGTATTTT. The chain employs TRBV7-9 and TRBJ2-3; D is unclear. The CDR3 is made up of 15 amino acids. The germline CDR1 and CDR2 sequences are SEHNR and FQNEAQ (reference sequence). Trimming cost V 2 bases and J 5 bases, with 14 bases left between them.

This clonotype was counted a few times. V usage is TRBV7-9 and J usage is TRBJ2-1; D gene ambiguous. The V and J ends lost 2 bases and 2 bases respectively, with 10 bases between them. CDR3 length: 15 residues. The germline CDR1 and CDR2 sequences are SEHNR and FQNEAQ (reference sequence). CDR3 region: CASSLRAQPYNEQFF. The CDR3 DNA reads TGTGCCAGCAGCTTACGAGCACAGCCCTACAATGAGCAGTTCTTC.

The chain carries TRBV5-8 and TRBJ2-7; 7 bases agree with TRBD1. Germline values: CDR1 SGHTS, CDR2 YDEGEE. V trimming: 4 bases; J trimming: 6 bases; junction bases outside the gene matches: 4. This CDR3 has 12 residues. The CDR3 region has the DNA TGTGCCAGCAGCAGAACAGGGGTCGAGCAGTACTTC. It specifies CASSRTGVEQYF. Variable domain in full (rest from reference TRBV5-8 and TRBJ2-7): EAGVTQSPTHLIKTRGQQATLRCSPISGHTSVYWYQQALGLGLQFLLWYDEGEERNRGNFPPRFSGRQFPNYSSELNVNALELEDSALYLCASSRTGVEQYFGPGTRLTVT.

Relative to its sample, this clonotype is medium-sized. The chain is built from TRBV6-5 and TRBJ2-3; possible D gene TRBD1, 6 bases. The CDR3 totals 11 residues. Looked up from germline, CDR1 is MNHEY and CDR2 is SVGAGI. V was pared by 4 bases and J by 7 bases, with 6 bases between. The CDR3 DNA is TGTGCCAGCAGTTGGGGGCATACGCAGTATTTT. It translates to CASSWGHTQYF.

The gene calls are TRBV29-1 and TRBJ1-1, with D perhaps matching TRBD1 (6 bases). Germline V CDR1 and CDR2: SQVTM, ANQGSEA. This CDR3 is 13 amino acids long. V lost 7 bases, J lost 0 bases, and 12 bases lay in between. The CDR3 protein is CSGNRVLNTEAFF. The CDR3 DNA follows: TGCAGCGGAAACAGGGTCTTGAACACTGAAGCTTTCTTT.

By frequency in the sample, this clonotype is medium-sized. The chain uses TRBV6-5 and TRBJ2-5; D possibly matches TRBD1 or TRBD2 (5 bases each). CDR1 MNHEY and CDR2 SVGAGI come from the germline V gene. V was shortened by 4 bases and J by 2 bases, with 14 bases between the two germline ends. This CDR3 is 15 amino acids long. CDR3 coding DNA: TGTGCCAGCAGTTTCCCCGGGACGGGACAAGAGACCCAGTACTTC. Amino acid sequence: CASSFPGTGQETQYF.

V usage is TRBV2 and J usage is TRBJ1-1; TRBD1 agrees at 9 bases. In germline, CDR1 is SNHLY, CDR2 FYNNEI. The trim removed 7 bases at V and 7 bases at J, leaving 10 bases unmatched. CDR3 size: 14 residues. The CDR3: CASMRGQGGIEAFF. The CDR3 DNA sequence: TGTGCCAGCATGCGGGGACAGGGAGGGATTGAAGCTTTCTTT.

This clonotype has only a few counts. The V gene is TRBV28, the J gene TRBJ1-1; no definite D call. V dropped 6 bases and J dropped 1 base, with 18 bases sitting between them. Germline V gene data show CDR1 as MDHEN and CDR2 as SYDVKM. The CDR3 runs to 16 residues. The CDR3 nucleotides are TGTGCCAGCAGGCCCGGGCTAAGCGTGAGGAACACTGAAGCTTTCTTT. It encodes CASRPGLSVRNTEAFF.

This clonotype appeared a few times. This sequence joins TRBV20-1 and TRBJ1-1; tentative D call: TRBD1 (5 bases). V was shortened by 3 bases and J by 2 bases, with 13 bases between the two germline ends. Looked up from germline, CDR1 is DFQATT and CDR2 is SNEGSKA (reference sequence). CDR3 length equals 14 residues. CDR3 in DNA: TGCAGTGCTAGCGTTGCGGGGGACAACACTGAAGCTTTCTTT. Amino acid sequence: CSASVAGDNTEAFF.

The chain joins TRBV6-2 or TRBV6-3 to TRBJ2-7; D gene uncertain. V lost 2 bases, J lost 2 bases, and 10 bases lay in between. From germline, CDR1 is MNHEY and CDR2 SVGEGT. CDR3 length: 14 residues. CDR3 protein: CASSYERGAYEQYF. CDR3 sequence (DNA): TGTGCCAGCAGTTACGAGCGCGGAGCCTACGAGCAGTACTTC.

J is TRBJ1-1 and V is TRBV7-3; D is ambiguous. CDR1 and CDR2 from the germline V gene are SGHTA and FQGTGA. The CDR3 is made up of 13 amino acids. With 4 bases removed from V and 1 base from J, the gap between germline ends came to 7 bases. The CDR3: CASSSGPNTEAFF. CDR3 sequence (DNA): TGTGCCAGCAGCTCAGGCCCGAACACTGAAGCTTTCTTT.

By frequency in the sample, this clonotype is medium-sized. The CDR3 loop is CASSRLAGGLTDTQYF. The CDR3 bases are TGTGCCAGCAGCCGACTAGCGGGGGGTCTCACAGATACGCAGTATTTT. The gene calls are TRBV7-8 and TRBJ2-3, with TRBD2 identical over 13 bases. Germline assignment: CDR1 SGHVS and CDR2 FQNEAQ. The CDR3 length is 16 residues. V lost 5 bases and J lost 2; bases outside the gene matches: 4. Full variable domain (outside the CDR3, taken from reference TRBV7-8 and TRBJ2-3): GAGVSQSPRYKVAKRGQDVALRCDPISGHVSLFWYQQALGQGPEFLTYFQNEAQLDKSGLPSDRFFAERPEGSVSTLKIQRTQQEDSAVYLCASSRLAGGLTDTQYFGPGTRLTVL.